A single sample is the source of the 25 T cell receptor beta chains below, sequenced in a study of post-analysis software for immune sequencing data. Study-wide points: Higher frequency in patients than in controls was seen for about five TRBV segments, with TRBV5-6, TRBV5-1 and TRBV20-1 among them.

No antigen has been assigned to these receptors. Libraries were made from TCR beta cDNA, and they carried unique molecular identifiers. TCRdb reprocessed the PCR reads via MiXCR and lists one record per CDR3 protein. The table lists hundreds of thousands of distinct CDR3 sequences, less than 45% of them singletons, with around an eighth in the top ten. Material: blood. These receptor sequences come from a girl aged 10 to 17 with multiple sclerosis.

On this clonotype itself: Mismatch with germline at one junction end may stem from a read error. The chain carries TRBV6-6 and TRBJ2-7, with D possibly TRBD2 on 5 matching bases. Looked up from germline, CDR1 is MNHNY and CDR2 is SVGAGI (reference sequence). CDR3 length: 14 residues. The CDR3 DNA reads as TGTCCCAGCAGTTACCCGGGAACGCGCTACGAGCAGTACTTC. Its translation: CPSSYPGTRYEQYF.

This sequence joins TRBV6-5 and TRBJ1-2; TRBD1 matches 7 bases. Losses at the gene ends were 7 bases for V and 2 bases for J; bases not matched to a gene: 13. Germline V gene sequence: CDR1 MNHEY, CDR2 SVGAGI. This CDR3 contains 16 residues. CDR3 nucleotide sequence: TGTGCCAGCACCTATTCTACGGGACAGATCAACTATGGCTACACCTTC. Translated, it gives CASTYSTGQINYGYTF.

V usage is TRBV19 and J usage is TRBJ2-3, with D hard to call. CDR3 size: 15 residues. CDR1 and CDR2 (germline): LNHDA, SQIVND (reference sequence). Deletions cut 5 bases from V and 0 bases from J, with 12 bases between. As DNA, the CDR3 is TGTGCCAGTAGTCGACTTGAGGTCAGCACAGATACGCAGTATTTT. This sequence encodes CASSRLEVSTDTQYF.

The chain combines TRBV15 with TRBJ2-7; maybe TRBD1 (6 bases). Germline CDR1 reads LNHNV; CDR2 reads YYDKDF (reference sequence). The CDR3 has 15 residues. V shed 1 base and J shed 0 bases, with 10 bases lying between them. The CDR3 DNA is TGTGCCACCAGCAGAGTGACAGGTTTCTCCTACGAGCAGTACTTC. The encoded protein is CATSRVTGFSYEQYF.

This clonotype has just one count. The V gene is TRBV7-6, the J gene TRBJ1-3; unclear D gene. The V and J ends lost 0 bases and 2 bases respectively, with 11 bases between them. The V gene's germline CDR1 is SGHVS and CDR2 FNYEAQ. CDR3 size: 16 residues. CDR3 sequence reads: CASSLAETLAGNTIYF. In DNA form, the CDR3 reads TGTGCCAGCAGCTTAGCGGAGACTCTAGCTGGAAACACCATATATTTT. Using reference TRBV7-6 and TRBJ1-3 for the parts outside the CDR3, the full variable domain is GAGVSQSPRYKVTKRGQDVALRCDPISGHVSLYWYRQALGQGPEFLTYFNYEAQQDKSGLPNDRFSAERPEGSISTLTIQRTEQRDSAMYRCASSLAETLAGNTIYFGEGSWLTVV.

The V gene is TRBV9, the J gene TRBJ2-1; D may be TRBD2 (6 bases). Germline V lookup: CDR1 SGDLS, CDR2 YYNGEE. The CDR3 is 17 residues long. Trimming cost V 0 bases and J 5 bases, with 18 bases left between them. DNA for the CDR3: TGTGCCAGCAGCGTAGCTGGTCGGCTATCGGGAGACAATGAGCAGTTCTTC. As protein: CASSVAGRLSGDNEQFF.

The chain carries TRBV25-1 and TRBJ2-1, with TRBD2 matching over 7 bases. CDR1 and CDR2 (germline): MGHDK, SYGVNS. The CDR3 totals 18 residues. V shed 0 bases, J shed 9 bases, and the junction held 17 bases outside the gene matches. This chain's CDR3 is CASSEYRLASGIGGEQFF. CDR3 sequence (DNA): TGTGCCAGCAGTGAATATAGGTTGGCTAGCGGAATCGGCGGTGAGCAGTTCTTC.

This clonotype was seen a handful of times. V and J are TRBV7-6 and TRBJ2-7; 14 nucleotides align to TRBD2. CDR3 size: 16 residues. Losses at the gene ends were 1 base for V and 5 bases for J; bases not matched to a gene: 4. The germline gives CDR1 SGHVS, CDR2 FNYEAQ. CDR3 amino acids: CASSLGTGLAGDEQYF. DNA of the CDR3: TGTGCCAGCAGCTTAGGGACGGGACTAGCGGGAGACGAGCAGTACTTC.

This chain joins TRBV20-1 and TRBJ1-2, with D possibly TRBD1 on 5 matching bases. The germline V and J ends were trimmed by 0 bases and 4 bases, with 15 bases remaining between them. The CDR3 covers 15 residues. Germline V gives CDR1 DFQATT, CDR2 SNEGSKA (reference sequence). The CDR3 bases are TGCAGTGCTAGAGATCGAGGGGTAGTATCCTATGGCTACACCTTC. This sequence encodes CSARDRGVVSYGYTF.

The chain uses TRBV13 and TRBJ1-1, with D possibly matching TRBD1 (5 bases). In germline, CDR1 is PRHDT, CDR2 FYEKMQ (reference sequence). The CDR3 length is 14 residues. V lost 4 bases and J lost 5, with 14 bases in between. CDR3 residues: CASSSGRWRTEAFF. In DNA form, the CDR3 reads TGTGCCAGCAGCTCGGGGCGGTGGAGGACTGAAGCTTTCTTT.

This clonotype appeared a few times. The CDR3 nucleotides are TGTGCCAGCAGCTTAGGGGCAGGAGGGGACGAGCAGTACTTC. Amino acid sequence: CASSLGAGGDEQYF. V usage is TRBV7-9 and J usage is TRBJ2-7; perhaps TRBD2 as D (6 bases). Trimming left V 1 base short and J 5 bases short, with 12 bases between. Per germline, CDR1 SEHNR and CDR2 FQNEAQ (reference sequence). The CDR3 length is 14 residues.

In nucleotides, the CDR3 is TGTGCCAGCAGCTCCAGGGACCGGGGGGAGAGTGGCTACACCTTC. This sequence encodes CASSSRDRGESGYTF. V usage is TRBV7-9 and J usage is TRBJ1-2; D possibly corresponds to TRBD1 (5 bases). The CDR3 is made up of 15 amino acids. V gave up 4 bases and J gave up 7 bases, with 19 bases separating them. Per germline, CDR1 SEHNR and CDR2 FQNEAQ (reference sequence).

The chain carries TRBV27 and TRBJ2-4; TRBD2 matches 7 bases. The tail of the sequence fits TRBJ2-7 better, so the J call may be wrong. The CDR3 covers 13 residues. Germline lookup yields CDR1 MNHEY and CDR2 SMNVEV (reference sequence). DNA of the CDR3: TGTGCCAGCTCTAGCGGAGACCGATACGAGCAGTACTTC. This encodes CASSSGDRYEQYF.

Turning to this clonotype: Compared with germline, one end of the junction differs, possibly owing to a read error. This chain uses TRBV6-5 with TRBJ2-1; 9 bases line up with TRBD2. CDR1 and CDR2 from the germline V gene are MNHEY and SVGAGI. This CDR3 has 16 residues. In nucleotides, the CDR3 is TGTGCCAGCAGTTACTCGGCGCTAGCGGGGTACAATAAGCAGTTCTTC. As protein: CASSYSALAGYNKQFF.

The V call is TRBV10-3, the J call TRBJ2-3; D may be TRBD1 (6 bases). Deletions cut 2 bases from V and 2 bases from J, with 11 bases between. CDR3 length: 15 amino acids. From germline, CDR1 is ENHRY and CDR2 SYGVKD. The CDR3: CAISEPQGNTDTQYF. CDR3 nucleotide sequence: TGTGCCATCAGTGAGCCCCAGGGGAACACAGATACGCAGTATTTT.

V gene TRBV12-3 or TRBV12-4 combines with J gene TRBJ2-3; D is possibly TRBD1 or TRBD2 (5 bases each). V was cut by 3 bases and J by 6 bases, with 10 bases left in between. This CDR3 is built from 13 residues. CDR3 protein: CASSFEGPDTQYF. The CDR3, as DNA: TGTGCCAGCAGTTTCGAGGGGCCGGATACGCAGTATTTT.

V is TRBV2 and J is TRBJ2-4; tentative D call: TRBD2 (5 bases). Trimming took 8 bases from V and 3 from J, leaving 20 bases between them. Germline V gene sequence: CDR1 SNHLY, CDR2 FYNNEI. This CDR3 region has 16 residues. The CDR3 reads CASVEGSARGKNIQYF. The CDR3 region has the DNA TGTGCCAGCGTGGAAGGTAGCGCCCGCGGCAAAAACATTCAGTACTTC.

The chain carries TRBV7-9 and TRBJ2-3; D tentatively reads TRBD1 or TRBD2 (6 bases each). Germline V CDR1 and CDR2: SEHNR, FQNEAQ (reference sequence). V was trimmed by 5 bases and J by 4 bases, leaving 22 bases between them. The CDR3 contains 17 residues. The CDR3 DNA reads TGTGCCAGCAGCACCCAAATGACTAGGAGGGGGTCAGATACGCAGTATTTT. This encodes CASSTQMTRRGSDTQYF.

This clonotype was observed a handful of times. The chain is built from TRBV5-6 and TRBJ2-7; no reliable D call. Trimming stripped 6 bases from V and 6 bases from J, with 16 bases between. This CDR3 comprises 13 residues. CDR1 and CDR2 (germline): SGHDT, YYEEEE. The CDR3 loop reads CASTKVDMVEQYF. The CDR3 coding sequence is TGTGCCAGCACAAAGGTGGATATGGTCGAGCAGTACTTC. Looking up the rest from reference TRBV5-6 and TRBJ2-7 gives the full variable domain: DAGVTQSPTHLIKTRGQQVTLRCSPKSGHDTVSWYQQALGQGPQFIFQYYEEEERQRGNFPDRFSGHQFPNYSSELNVNALLLGDSALYLCASTKVDMVEQYFGPGTRLTVT.

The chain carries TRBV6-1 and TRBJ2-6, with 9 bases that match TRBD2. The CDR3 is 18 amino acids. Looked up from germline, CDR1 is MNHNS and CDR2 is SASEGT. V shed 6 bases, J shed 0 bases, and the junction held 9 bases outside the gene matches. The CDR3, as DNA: TGTGCCAGCAGACCGTTGACTAGCGGTTTCTCTGGGGCCAACGTCCTGACTTTC. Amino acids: CASRPLTSGFSGANVLTF.

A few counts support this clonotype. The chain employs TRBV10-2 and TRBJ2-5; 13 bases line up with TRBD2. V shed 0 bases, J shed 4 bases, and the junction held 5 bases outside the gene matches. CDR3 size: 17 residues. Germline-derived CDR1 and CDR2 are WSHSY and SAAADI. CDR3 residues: CASSESSTSGRPETQYF. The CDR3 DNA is TGCGCCAGCAGTGAGTCCTCGACTAGCGGGAGGCCAGAGACCCAGTACTTC.

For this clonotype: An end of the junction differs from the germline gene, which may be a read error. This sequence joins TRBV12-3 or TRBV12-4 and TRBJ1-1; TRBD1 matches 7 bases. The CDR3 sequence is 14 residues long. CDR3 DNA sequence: TGTGTCAGCATACCGACAGGGCGAAACACTGAAGCTTTCTTT. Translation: CVSIPTGRNTEAFF.

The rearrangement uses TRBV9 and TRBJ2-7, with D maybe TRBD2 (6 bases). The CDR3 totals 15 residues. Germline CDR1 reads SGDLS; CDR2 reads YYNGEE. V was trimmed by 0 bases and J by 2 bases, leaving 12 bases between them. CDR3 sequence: CASSVGTGDPYEQYF. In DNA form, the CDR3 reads TGTGCCAGCAGCGTAGGTACGGGAGACCCCTACGAGCAGTACTTC.

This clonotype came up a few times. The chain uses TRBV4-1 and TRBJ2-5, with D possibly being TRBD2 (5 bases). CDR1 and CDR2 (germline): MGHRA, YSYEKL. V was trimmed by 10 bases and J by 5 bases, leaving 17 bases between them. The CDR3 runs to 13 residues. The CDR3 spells CATAPGMRETQYF. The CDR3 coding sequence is TGCGCCACCGCGCCGGGGATGAGGGAGACCCAGTACTTC.

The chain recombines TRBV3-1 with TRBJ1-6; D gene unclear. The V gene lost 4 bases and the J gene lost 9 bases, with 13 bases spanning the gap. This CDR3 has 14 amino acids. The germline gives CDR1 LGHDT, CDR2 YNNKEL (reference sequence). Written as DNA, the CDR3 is TGTGCCAGCAGCCCGACAAGCAAGGGTTCACCCCTCCACTTT. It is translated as CASSPTSKGSPLHF.